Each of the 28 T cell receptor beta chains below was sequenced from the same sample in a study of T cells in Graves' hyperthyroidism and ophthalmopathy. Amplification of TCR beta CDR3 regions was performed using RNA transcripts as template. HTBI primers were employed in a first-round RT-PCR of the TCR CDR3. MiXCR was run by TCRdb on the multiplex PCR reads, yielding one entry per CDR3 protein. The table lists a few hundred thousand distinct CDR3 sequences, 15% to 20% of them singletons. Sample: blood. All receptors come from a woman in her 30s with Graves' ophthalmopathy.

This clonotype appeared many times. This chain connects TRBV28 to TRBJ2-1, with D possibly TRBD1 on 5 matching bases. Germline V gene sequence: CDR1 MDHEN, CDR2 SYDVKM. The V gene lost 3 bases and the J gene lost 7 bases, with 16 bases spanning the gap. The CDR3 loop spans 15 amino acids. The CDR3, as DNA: TGTGCCAGCAGTTTGGGGAAGGACATTGTGAATGAGCAGTTCTTC. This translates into CASSLGKDIVNEQFF.

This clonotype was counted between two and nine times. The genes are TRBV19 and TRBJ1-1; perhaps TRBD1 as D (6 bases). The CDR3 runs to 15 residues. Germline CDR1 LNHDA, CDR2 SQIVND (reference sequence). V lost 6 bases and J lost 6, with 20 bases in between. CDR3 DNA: TGTGCCAGTAGAAGCCGCTTTACAGGGAGCGCTGAAGCTTTCTTT. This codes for CASRSRFTGSAEAFF.

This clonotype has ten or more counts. The CDR3 sequence is CASSLVGASGGGNQPQHF. The CDR3 DNA follows: TGTGCCAGCAGCTTAGTAGGGGCTAGCGGCGGCGGCAATCAGCCCCAGCATTTT. This chain links TRBV7-2 with TRBJ1-5, with D maybe TRBD1 (5 bases). Germline CDR1 SGHTA, CDR2 FQGNSA. The V end lost 1 base, the J end lost 2 bases, and 18 bases lay between the germline ends. The CDR3 loop spans 18 amino acids.

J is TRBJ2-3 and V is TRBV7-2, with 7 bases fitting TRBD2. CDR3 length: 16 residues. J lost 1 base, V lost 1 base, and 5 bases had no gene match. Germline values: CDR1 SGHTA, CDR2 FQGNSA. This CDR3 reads CASSLGLAARTDTQYF. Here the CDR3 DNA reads TGTGCCAGCAGCTTAGGTCTAGCGGCCCGCACAGATACGCAGTATTTT. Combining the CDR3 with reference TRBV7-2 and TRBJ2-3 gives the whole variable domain GAGVSQSPSNKVTEKGKDVELRCDPISGHTALYWYRQSLGQGLEFLIYFQGNSAPDKSGLPSDRFSAERTGGSVSTLTIQRTQQEDSAVYLCASSLGLAARTDTQYFGPGTRLTVL.

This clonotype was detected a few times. CDR3 sequence: CASSLVQGPTGELFF. The CDR3 coding sequence is TGCGCCAGCAGCTTGGTGCAGGGGCCCACCGGGGAGCTGTTTTTT. V is TRBV5-1 and J is TRBJ2-2; a weak D match, TRBD1 (6 bases). V was clipped by 0 bases and J by 4 bases, with 10 bases between them. CDR1 is SGHRS, CDR2 YFSETQ, per germline. The length of the CDR3 is 15 residues.

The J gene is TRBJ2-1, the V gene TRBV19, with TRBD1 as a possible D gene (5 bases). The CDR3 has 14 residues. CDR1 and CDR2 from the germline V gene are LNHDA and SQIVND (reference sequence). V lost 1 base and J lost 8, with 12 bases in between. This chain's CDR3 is CASSIGGSRDEQFF. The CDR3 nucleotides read TGTGCCAGTAGTATAGGGGGCTCTCGGGATGAGCAGTTCTTC.

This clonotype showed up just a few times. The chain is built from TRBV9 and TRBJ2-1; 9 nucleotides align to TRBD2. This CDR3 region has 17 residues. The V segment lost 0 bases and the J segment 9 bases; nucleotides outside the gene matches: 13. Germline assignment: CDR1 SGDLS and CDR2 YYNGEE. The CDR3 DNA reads TGTGCCAGCAGCGTAGCTTTAGCGGGAGTAGGTGATAGTGAGCAGTTCTTC. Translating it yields CASSVALAGVGDSEQFF.

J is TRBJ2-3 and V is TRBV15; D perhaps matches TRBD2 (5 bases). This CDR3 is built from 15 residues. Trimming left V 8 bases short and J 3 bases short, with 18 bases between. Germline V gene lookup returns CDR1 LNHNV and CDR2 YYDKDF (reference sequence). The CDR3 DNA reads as TGTGCCACCCGCAACGAGCGGCAAGCTACAGATACGCAGTATTTT. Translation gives CATRNERQATDTQYF. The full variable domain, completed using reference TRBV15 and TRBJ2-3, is DAMVIQNPRYQVTQFGKPVTLSCSQTLNHNVMYWYQQKSSQAPKLLFHYYDKDFNNEADTPDNFQSRRPNTSFCFLDIRSPGLGDTAMYLCATRNERQATDTQYFGPGTRLTVL.

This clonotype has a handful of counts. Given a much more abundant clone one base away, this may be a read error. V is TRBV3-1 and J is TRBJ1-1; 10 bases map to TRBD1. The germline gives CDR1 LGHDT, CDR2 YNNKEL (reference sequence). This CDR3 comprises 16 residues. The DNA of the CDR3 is TGTGCCAGCAGCCATCTGACAGGGGGCAAAAGCACTGAAGCTTCCTTT. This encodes CASSHLTGGKSTEASF. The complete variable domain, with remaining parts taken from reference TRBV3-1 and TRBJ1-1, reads DTAVSQTPKYLVTQMGNDKSIKCEQNLGHDTMYWYKQDSKKFLKIMFSYNNKELIINETVPNRFSPKSPDKAHLNLHINSLELGDSAVYFCASSHLTGGKSTEASFGQGTRLTVV.

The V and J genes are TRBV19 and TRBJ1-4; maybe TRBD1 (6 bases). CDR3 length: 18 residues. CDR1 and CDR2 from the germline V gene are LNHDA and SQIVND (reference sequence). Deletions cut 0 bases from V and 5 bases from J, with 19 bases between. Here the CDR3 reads CASSIDHFPGQRNEKLFF. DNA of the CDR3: TGTGCCAGTAGTATAGATCATTTCCCGGGACAAAGGAATGAAAAACTGTTTTTT.

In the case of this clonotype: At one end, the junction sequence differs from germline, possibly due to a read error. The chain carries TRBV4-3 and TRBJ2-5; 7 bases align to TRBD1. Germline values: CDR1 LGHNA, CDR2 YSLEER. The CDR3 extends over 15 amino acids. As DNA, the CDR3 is TGCGCCATCAGCCAAGACAGCAGGGGGCAAGAGACCCAGTACTTC. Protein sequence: CAISQDSRGQETQYF.

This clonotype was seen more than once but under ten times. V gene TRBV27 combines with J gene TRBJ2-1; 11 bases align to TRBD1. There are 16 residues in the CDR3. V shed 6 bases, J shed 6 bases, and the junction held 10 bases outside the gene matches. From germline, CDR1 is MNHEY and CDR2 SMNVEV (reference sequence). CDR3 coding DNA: TGTGCCAGCAGCTTGCTCGGGACAGGGGGTGTCAATGAGCAGTTCTTC. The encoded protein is CASSLLGTGGVNEQFF.

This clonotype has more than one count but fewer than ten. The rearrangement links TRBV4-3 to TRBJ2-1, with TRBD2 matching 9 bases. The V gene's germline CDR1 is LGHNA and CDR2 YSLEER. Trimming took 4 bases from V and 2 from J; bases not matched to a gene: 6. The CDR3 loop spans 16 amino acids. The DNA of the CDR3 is TGCGCCAGCAGCCCCGGGGTAGCGGGAGCCTACAATGAGCAGTTCTTC. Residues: CASSPGVAGAYNEQFF.

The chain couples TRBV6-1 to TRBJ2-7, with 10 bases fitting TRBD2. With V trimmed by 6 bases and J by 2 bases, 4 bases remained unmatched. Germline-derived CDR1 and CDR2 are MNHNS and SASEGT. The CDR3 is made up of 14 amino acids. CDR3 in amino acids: CASRWTSGTYEQYF. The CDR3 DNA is TGTGCCAGCAGATGGACTAGCGGAACCTACGAGCAGTACTTC.

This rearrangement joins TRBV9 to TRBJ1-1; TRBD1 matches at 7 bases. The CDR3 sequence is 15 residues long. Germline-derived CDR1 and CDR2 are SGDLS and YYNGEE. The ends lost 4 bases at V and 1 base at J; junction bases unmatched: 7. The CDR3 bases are TGTGCCAGCAGCCCGGGACAGCCTCGGAACACTGAAGCTTTCTTT. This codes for CASSPGQPRNTEAFF.

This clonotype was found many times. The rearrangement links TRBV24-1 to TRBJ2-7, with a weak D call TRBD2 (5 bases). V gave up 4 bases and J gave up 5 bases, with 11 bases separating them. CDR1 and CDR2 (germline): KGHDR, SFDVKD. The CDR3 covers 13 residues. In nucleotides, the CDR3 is TGTGCCACCAGTGACCCCCGGGGAGACGAGCAGTACTTC. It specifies CATSDPRGDEQYF.

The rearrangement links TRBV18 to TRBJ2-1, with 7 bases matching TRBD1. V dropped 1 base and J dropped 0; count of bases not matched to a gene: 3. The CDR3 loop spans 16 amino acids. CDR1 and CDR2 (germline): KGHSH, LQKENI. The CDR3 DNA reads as TGTGCCAGCTCACCACTGGACAGGCCCTCCTACAATGAGCAGTTCTTC. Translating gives CASSPLDRPSYNEQFF.

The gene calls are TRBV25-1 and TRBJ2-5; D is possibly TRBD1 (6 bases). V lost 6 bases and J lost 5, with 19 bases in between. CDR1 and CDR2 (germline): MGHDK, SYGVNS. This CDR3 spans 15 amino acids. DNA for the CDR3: TGTGCCAGCAGCCCTCCTGGTACAGGGACGGAGACCCAGTACTTC. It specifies CASSPPGTGTETQYF. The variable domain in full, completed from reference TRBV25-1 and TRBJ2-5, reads EADIYQTPRYLVIGTGKKITLECSQTMGHDKMYWYQQDPGMELHLIHYSYGVNSTEKGDLSSESTVSRIRTEHFPLTLESARPSHTSQYLCASSPPGTGTETQYFGPGTRLLVL.

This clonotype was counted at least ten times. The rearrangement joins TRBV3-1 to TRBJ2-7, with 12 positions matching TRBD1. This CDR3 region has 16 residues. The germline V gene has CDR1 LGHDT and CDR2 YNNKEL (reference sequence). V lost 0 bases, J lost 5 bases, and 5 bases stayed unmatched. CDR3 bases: TGTGCCAGCAGCCAAGAGGCGGGACAGGGGGCGCACGAGCAGTACTTC. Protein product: CASSQEAGQGAHEQYF.

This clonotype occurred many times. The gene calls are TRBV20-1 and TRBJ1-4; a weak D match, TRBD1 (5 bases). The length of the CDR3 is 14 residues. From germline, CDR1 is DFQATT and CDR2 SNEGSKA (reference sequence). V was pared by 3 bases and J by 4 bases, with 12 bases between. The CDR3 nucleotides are TGCAGTGCTAGTTCGGGACTCCATAATGAAAAACTGTTTTTT. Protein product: CSASSGLHNEKLFF.

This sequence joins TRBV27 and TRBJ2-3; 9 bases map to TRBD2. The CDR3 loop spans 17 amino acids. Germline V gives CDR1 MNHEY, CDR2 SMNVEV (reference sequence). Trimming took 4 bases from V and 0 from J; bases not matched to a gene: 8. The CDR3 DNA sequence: TGTGCCAGCAGTTGGCTAGCGGGGCAGACTAGCACAGATACGCAGTATTTT. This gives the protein CASSWLAGQTSTDTQYF.

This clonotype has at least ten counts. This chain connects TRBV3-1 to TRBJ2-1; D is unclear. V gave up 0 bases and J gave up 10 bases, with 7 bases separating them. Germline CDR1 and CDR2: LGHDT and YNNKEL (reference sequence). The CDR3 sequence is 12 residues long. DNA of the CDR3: TGTGCCAGCAGCCAAGATTTCGGGGAGCAGTTCTTC. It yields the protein CASSQDFGEQFF.

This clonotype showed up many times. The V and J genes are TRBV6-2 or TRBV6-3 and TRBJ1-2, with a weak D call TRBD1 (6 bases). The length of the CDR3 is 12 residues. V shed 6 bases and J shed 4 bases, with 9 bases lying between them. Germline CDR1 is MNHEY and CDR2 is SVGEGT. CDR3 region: CASRGQSYGYTF. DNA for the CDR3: TGTGCCAGCAGAGGACAGTCCTATGGCTACACCTTC.

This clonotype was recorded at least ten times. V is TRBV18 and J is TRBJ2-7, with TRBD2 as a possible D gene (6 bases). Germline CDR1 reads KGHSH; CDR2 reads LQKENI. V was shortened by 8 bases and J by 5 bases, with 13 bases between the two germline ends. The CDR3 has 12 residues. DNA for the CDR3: TGTGCCAGCACGGGGAGGAGGGACGAGCAGTACTTC. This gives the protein CASTGRRDEQYF.

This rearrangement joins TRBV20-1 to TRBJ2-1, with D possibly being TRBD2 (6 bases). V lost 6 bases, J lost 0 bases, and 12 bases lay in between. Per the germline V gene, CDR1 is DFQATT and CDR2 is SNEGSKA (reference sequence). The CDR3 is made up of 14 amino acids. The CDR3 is CSAPGLSSYNEQFF. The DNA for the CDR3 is TGCAGTGCGCCGGGACTTAGCTCCTACAATGAGCAGTTCTTC.

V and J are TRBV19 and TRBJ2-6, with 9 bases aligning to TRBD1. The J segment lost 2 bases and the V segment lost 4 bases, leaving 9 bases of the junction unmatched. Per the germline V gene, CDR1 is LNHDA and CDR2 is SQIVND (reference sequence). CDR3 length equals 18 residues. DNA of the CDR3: TGTGCCAGTAGTACGAACAGGGGGCAGGGCACTGGGGCCAACGTCCTGACTTTC. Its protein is CASSTNRGQGTGANVLTF.

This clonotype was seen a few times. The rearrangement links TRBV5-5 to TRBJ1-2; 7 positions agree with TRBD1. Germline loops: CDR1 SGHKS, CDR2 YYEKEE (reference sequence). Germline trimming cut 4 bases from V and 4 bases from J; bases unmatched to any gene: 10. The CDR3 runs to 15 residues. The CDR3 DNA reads TGTGCCAGCAGCCCGGCGTTGACAGGGTCCTATGGCTACACCTTC. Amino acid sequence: CASSPALTGSYGYTF.

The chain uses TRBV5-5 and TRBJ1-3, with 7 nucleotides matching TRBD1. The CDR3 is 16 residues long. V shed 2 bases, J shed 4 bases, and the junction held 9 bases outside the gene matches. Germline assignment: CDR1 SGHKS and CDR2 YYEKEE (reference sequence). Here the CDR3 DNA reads TGTGCCAGCAGCTTCGGACAGGCAAATAGGGGAAACACCATATATTTT. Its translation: CASSFGQANRGNTIYF.